This T cell receptor (beta chain) is drawn from a study of Ad26.COV2.S vaccination and SARS-CoV-2 variants. About the research overall: Trial arm assignment for the donor was COV1001 Ad26.COV2.S. Into the muscle, Ad26.COV2.S was dosed once or twice, 56 days apart.

The method was immunoSEQ multiplex PCR; TCRdb's version includes in-frame clones alone and lacks a portion of them. The data hold 350,000 to 600,000 clones, with about nine tenths observed a single time. As for treatment: around 19 received Ad26.COV2.S at low or high dose, single or two shots; 5 received placebo; per-sample allocation not given. Sampling happened 63 days after the first vaccine or placebo injection. What was given as vaccine was an Ad26 vector encoding Wuhan-strain SARS-CoV-2 spike. Germline CDR1 is SGHDT and CDR2 is YYEEEE. The ends were cut back, 4 bases at V and 8 bases at J, with 21 bases in the middle. This CDR3 region has 15 residues.

V usage is TRBV5-6 and J usage is TRBJ1-2; a possible D gene is TRBD1 (5 bases). This clonotype was obtained from a person between 18 and 59 years old who received the Ad26.COV2.S COVID-19 vaccine or a placebo. Source: peripheral blood, taken in a trial of Ad26.COV2.S vaccine versus placebo. CDR3 DNA: TGTGCCAGCAGCGCGGTCGGGGACCGCGGACCCGGCTACACCTTC. Translated, it gives CASSAVGDRGPGYTF.